The 13 T cell receptor beta chains reported below all come from one sample, sequenced in a study of blood T cell repertoires in COVID-19. Here immunoSEQ multiplex PCR was the method, and the copy in TCRdb shows in-frame clones only, minus some. The data show about 75,000 clones, with about nine tenths seen just once and 5% to 7.5% held by the top ten. Input material: peripheral blood. The receptors derive from a woman aged 45-65 years with acute or convalescent COVID-19.

V and J are TRBV7-9 and TRBJ1-1, with D hard to call. The CDR3 has 11 amino acids. V was clipped by 5 bases and J by 6 bases, with 7 bases between them. Germline CDR1 and CDR2: SEHNR and FQNEAQ (reference sequence). CDR3 residues: CASSPSAEAFF. CDR3 nucleotides: TGTGCCAGCAGCCCTTCTGCTGAAGCTTTCTTT. Full variable domain (missing parts from reference TRBV7-9 and TRBJ1-1): DTGVSQNPRHKITKRGQNVTFRCDPISEHNRLYWYRQTLGQGPEFLTYFQNEAQLEKSRLLSDRFSAERPKGSFSTLEIQRTEQGDSAMYLCASSPSAEAFFGQGTRLTVV.

The chain recombines TRBV5-1 with TRBJ2-2; 8 bases map to TRBD1. Germline lookup yields CDR1 SGHRS and CDR2 YFSETQ. This CDR3 is 15 amino acids long. V dropped 4 bases and J dropped 5; count of bases not matched to a gene: 7. Written as DNA, the CDR3 is TGCGCCAGCAGCGGATGGACAGGGCTTACCGGGGAGCTGTTTTTT. Protein: CASSGWTGLTGELFF. Full variable domain (outside the CDR3, taken from reference TRBV5-1 and TRBJ2-2): KAGVTQTPRYLIKTRGQQVTLSCSPISGHRSVSWYQQTPGQGLQFLFEYFSETQRNKGNFPGRFSGRQFSNSRSEMNVSTLELGDSALYLCASSGWTGLTGELFFGEGSRLTVL.

V usage is TRBV19 and J usage is TRBJ1-5; D is perhaps TRBD1 (5 bases). Germline V gene lookup returns CDR1 LNHDA and CDR2 SQIVND (reference sequence). Between the trimmed V and J ends, which lost 4 bases and 0 bases, there was a span of 10 bases. The CDR3 extends over 15 amino acids. CDR3 loop: CASSTTDYSNQPQHF. As DNA, the CDR3 is TGTGCCAGTAGTACGACAGATTATAGCAATCAGCCCCAGCATTTT.

This rearrangement joins TRBV28 to TRBJ1-1, with D possibly matching TRBD1 (5 bases). Germline CDR1 and CDR2: MDHEN and SYDVKM. With 4 bases removed from V and 4 bases from J, the gap between germline ends came to 19 bases. This CDR3 has 16 residues. The CDR3 bases are TGTGCCAGCAGTTCTACGGGACTCCCTCGCGGCACTGAAGCTTTCTTT. As protein: CASSSTGLPRGTEAFF.

This rearrangement joins TRBV12-1 to TRBJ2-7; the D call in the table, TRBD1, was not verified against the DNA. TRBV12-1 is labeled a pseudogene. The CDR3 is 13 amino acids. CDR3 in amino acids: CASSDGTVYEQYF. CDR3 DNA: TGTGCCAGCAGCGACGGGACAGTCTACGAGCAGTACTTC.

CDR3 loop: CASRVGRGLKLFF. DNA of the CDR3: TGTGCCAGCAGGGTCGGAAGAGGGTTAAAACTGTTTTTT. V gene TRBV28 combines with J gene TRBJ1-4, with no clear D. V was shortened by 6 bases and J by 10 bases, with 15 bases between the two germline ends. CDR3 length equals 13 residues. Germline V CDR1 and CDR2: MDHEN, SYDVKM. Variable domain in full (rest from reference TRBV28 and TRBJ1-4): DVKVTQSSRYLVKRTGEKVFLECVQDMDHENMFWYRQDPGLGLRLIYFSYDVKMKEKGDIPEGYSVSREKKERFSLILESASTNQTSMYLCASRVGRGLKLFFGSGTQLSVL.

The chain recombines TRBV19 with TRBJ2-4; 7 bases are a match to TRBD2. The CDR3 length is 15 residues. Looked up from germline, CDR1 is LNHDA and CDR2 is SQIVND (reference sequence). V was pared by 2 bases and J by 7 bases, with 8 bases of the junction left unmatched. In DNA, the CDR3 is TGTGCCAGTAGTATAAGCGGGACTCCGGGGAACATTCAGTACTTC. Translated: CASSISGTPGNIQYF.

In its sample, this clone was seen a few times. CDR3 amino acids: CASREWGRSRYEQYF. In DNA form, the CDR3 reads TGTGCCAGCAGGGAATGGGGGAGGTCACGCTACGAGCAGTACTTC. This chain connects TRBV28 to TRBJ2-7; tentative D call: TRBD2 (6 bases). This CDR3 region has 15 residues. Germline V gene lookup returns CDR1 MDHEN and CDR2 SYDVKM. Trimming left V 6 bases short and J 3 bases short, with 18 bases between.

This chain connects TRBV20-1 to TRBJ1-2; D uncertain. Deletions cut 6 bases from V and 7 bases from J, with 3 bases between. In germline, CDR1 is DFQATT, CDR2 SNEGSKA (reference sequence). This CDR3 comprises 8 residues. CDR3 protein: CSAAGYTF. The CDR3 DNA sequence: TGCAGTGCAGCTGGCTACACCTTC.

This chain links TRBV28 with TRBJ1-2, with D tentatively TRBD1 (6 bases). V was cut by 4 bases and J by 2 bases, with 14 bases left in between. The CDR3 covers 15 residues. Germline CDR1 MDHEN, CDR2 SYDVKM. CDR3: CASSSPGTFNYGYTF. The DNA for the CDR3 is TGTGCCAGCAGTTCCCCCGGGACATTCAACTATGGCTACACCTTC.

V and J are TRBV30 and TRBJ1-6; 7 nucleotides agree with TRBD1. Germline CDR1 GTSNPN, CDR2 SVGIG (reference sequence). Losses at the gene ends were 0 bases for V and 10 bases for J; bases not matched to a gene: 9. This CDR3 comprises 15 residues. CDR3 protein: CAWSVTGTALSPLHF. The CDR3 DNA sequence: TGTGCCTGGAGTGTAACCGGGACAGCCTTATCACCCCTCCACTTT. Complete variable domain (other parts from reference TRBV30 and TRBJ1-6): SQTIHQWPATLVQPVGSPLSLECTVEGTSNPNLYWYRQAAGRGLQLLFYSVGIGQISSEVPQNLSASRPQDRQFILSSKKLLLSDSGFYLCAWSVTGTALSPLHFGNGTRLTVT.

V is TRBV2 and J is TRBJ2-3; 7 bases agree with TRBD2. Losses at the gene ends were 6 bases for V and 8 bases for J; bases not matched to a gene: 5. The CDR3 spans 12 residues. Germline CDR1 reads SNHLY; CDR2 reads FYNNEI. The CDR3 nucleotides are TGTGCCAGCAGGACGGGAGGTGGTACGCAGTATTTT. Translated, it gives CASRTGGGTQYF.

The J gene is TRBJ1-5, the V gene TRBV29-1, with 10 bases identical to TRBD1. The germline CDR1 and CDR2 sequences are SQVTM and ANQGSEA. This CDR3 comprises 13 residues. The junction had 4 bases not matched to a gene; V was cut back by 4 bases and J by 7 bases. This CDR3 reads CSVGGTGEQPQHF. The CDR3 DNA reads as TGCAGCGTTGGGGGGACAGGGGAACAGCCCCAGCATTTT.